One sample yielded the 13 T cell receptor beta chains listed below, sequenced in a study of cytomegalovirus exposure and HLA in healthy donors (dated by TCRdb to 2017 to 2019). Library preparation employed the immunoSEQ multiplex PCR assay. For the multiplex PCR, a mixture combining 60 forward primers for TCR Vbeta segments and 13 reverse primers for TCR Jbeta segments was used. TCRdb stores this immuneACCESS table with in-frame sequences only. Part of the clones is absent; in the studies checked, under half of the shortfall reflects unresolved V genes, and no reason is known for the rest. The sample table contains about 180,000 clones; only one count was recorded for about 78% of them. Of the sample, around 5.7% is held by the ten largest clones. The sample consisted of PBMCs. These receptors were collected from a man aged 35 to 55 in good health and CMV-seronegative.

The V gene is TRBV6-5, the J gene TRBJ1-2; D is unclear. The germline gives CDR1 MNHEY, CDR2 SVGAGI. The V gene lost 2 bases and the J gene lost 0 bases, with 10 bases spanning the gap. The CDR3 length is 15 residues. CDR3: CASSYQITANYGYTF. The CDR3, as DNA: TGTGCCAGCAGTTACCAAATTACAGCTAACTATGGCTACACCTTC.

The chain joins TRBV18 to TRBJ2-6, with D tentatively TRBD2 (6 bases). CDR3 length: 17 amino acids. Germline CDR1 and CDR2: KGHSH and LQKENI. V gave up 2 bases and J gave up 0 bases, with 11 bases separating them. The chain's CDR3 is CASSPGAGSSGANVLTF. In nucleotides, the CDR3 is TGTGCCAGCTCACCAGGGGCGGGGAGCTCTGGGGCCAACGTCCTGACTTTC.

This clone has just a few counts. The chain uses TRBV5-6 and TRBJ1-3, with unresolved D. The CDR3 runs to 14 residues. Germline lookup yields CDR1 SGHDT and CDR2 YYEEEE. The V gene lost 3 bases and the J gene lost 4 bases, with 11 bases spanning the gap. The CDR3 region is CASSSRRYGNTIYF. The CDR3 DNA sequence: TGTGCCAGCAGCTCCCGCCGGTACGGAAACACCATATATTTT.

This chain connects TRBV7-2 to TRBJ1-1; D remains unclear. Per the germline V gene, CDR1 is SGHTA and CDR2 is FQGNSA. V lost 5 bases to trimming and J lost 1 base, with 8 bases between them. The CDR3 is 13 amino acids. The CDR3 DNA follows: TGTGCCAGCAGCCGAAACAGGAACACTGAAGCTTTCTTT. It codes for CASSRNRNTEAFF. The full variable domain, its missing parts supplied by reference TRBV7-2 and TRBJ1-1, is GAGVSQSPSNKVTEKGKDVELRCDPISGHTALYWYRQSLGQGLEFLIYFQGNSAPDKSGLPSDRFSAERTGGSVSTLTIQRTQQEDSAVYLCASSRNRNTEAFFGQGTRLTVV.

This clone appeared a few times. This chain joins TRBV5-5 and TRBJ1-1; the D gene is possibly TRBD1 (5 bases). This CDR3 has 12 amino acids. CDR1 and CDR2 from the germline V gene are SGHKS and YYEKEE (reference sequence). Trimming pared 10 bases from V and 0 bases from J, leaving 10 bases between. Here the CDR3 DNA reads TGTGCCGGGGGGGGGTTGAACACTGAAGCTTTCTTT. Translated: CAGGGLNTEAFF. The variable domain in full, completed from reference TRBV5-5 and TRBJ1-1, reads DAGVTQSPTHLIKTRGQQVTLRCSPISGHKSVSWYQQVLGQGPQFIFQYYEKEERGRGNFPDRFSARQFPNYSSELNVNALLLGDSALYLCAGGGLNTEAFFGQGTRLTVV.

The CDR3 nucleotides read TGTGCCAGCAGTACGGACAGTCGAAGTGAAGACGATACGCAGTATTTT. It is translated as CASSTDSRSEDDTQYF. The J gene is TRBJ2-3, the V gene TRBV6-4, with TRBD1 as a possible D gene (6 bases). This CDR3 has 16 residues. Per germline, CDR1 MRHNA and CDR2 SNTAGT. Trimming shortened V by 5 bases and J by 6 bases, and 21 bases separated the two germline ends.

V is TRBV7-9 and J is TRBJ2-5; D uncertain. V was clipped by 4 bases and J by 5 bases, with 17 bases between them. The CDR3 covers 15 residues. CDR1 and CDR2 (germline): SEHNR, FQNEAQ (reference sequence). CDR3 amino acids: CASSSKVASEETQYF. CDR3 in DNA: TGTGCCAGCAGCTCTAAGGTAGCTTCTGAGGAGACCCAGTACTTC.

This chain uses TRBV18 with TRBJ2-7, with 8 bases that match TRBD1. The germline V gene has CDR1 KGHSH and CDR2 LQKENI. There are 16 residues in the CDR3. Trimming at V came to 0 bases and at J to 2 bases, leaving 6 bases not matched to a gene. CDR3 sequence reads: CASSPPSRDRTYEQYF. As DNA, the CDR3 is TGTGCCAGCTCACCACCGTCCCGGGACAGGACCTACGAGCAGTACTTC.

The sample holds one count of this clone. The chain links TRBV29-1 to TRBJ1-1, with D uncertain. Trimming removed 6 bases from V and 6 bases from J, with 17 bases in between. CDR3 length equals 13 residues. Germline V gene sequence: CDR1 SQVTM, CDR2 ANQGSEA. The CDR3 DNA follows: TGCAGCGTGAGCACAGCAGTATTCGCTGAAGCTTTCTTT. It is translated as CSVSTAVFAEAFF.

This rearrangement joins TRBV6-1 to TRBJ1-3; D gene ambiguous. This CDR3 spans 17 amino acids. V dropped 0 bases and J dropped 4 bases, with 16 bases sitting between them. CDR1 is MNHNS and CDR2 is SASEGT in the germline V gene. This chain's CDR3 is CASSEAGWTRLGNTIYF. The CDR3 coding sequence is TGTGCCAGCAGTGAAGCGGGATGGACTCGTCTGGGAAACACCATATATTTT.

This chain links TRBV10-1 with TRBJ1-4; weak D call: TRBD1 (5 bases). V lost 2 bases to trimming and J lost 3 bases, with 13 bases between them. Germline values: CDR1 WNHNN, CDR2 SYGVQD (reference sequence). This CDR3 comprises 16 residues. CDR3 DNA sequence: TGCGCCAGCAGTGAGGGGGCCTCTTCGGCTAATGAAAAACTGTTTTTT. Encoded protein: CASSEGASSANEKLFF.

The chain links TRBV7-9 to TRBJ1-4; D gene ambiguous. CDR1 and CDR2 (germline): SEHNR, FQNEAQ (reference sequence). Trimming cost V 2 bases and J 0 bases, with 10 bases left between them. This CDR3 region has 16 residues. The CDR3: CASSLNEGATNEKLFF. The CDR3 DNA follows: TGTGCCAGCAGCTTAAACGAGGGCGCAACTAATGAAAAACTGTTTTTT.

This chain links TRBV9 with TRBJ2-7; 8 bases are shared with TRBD1. V lost 0 bases to trimming and J lost 3 bases; unmatched junction nucleotides: 5. The germline gives CDR1 SGDLS, CDR2 YYNGEE. The length of the CDR3 is 15 residues. CDR3 sequence reads: CASSVGGQEGYEQYF. DNA for the CDR3: TGTGCCAGCAGCGTAGGGGGACAGGAGGGCTACGAGCAGTACTTC.